A selection of T cell receptor beta chains follows, all from one sample in a study of cytomegalovirus exposure and HLA in healthy donors. TCRdb's copy holds only in-frame clones and misses some; the assay was immunoSEQ multiplex PCR. The data show a few hundred thousand clones, with about four fifths seen just once and about 0.3% held by the top ten. Sequenced input: PBMCs. The receptor set was obtained from a girl aged 2-10 years in good health and CMV-seronegative. The CDR3 runs from the conserved cysteine through the conserved F or W. The D gene is left open where the match is weak. Size tells how often a clone was seen (once, few, many) or the class of an expanded clone, and some rows leave it out.

v_call	d_call	clone_size	j_call	cdr3_nt	cdr3_aa
TRBV29-1	TRBD2	NA	TRBJ2-7	TGCAGCGCCCAAAAACGGCGGGAGGCGGGCGAGCAGTACTTC	CSAQKRREAGEQYF
TRBV28	NA	NA	TRBJ1-2	TGTGCCAGCAGTTTTAACGGGAACTATGGCTACACCTTC	CASSFNGNYGYTF
TRBV11-2	TRBD2	NA	TRBJ2-3	TGTGCCAGCAGCTTAAAGGATAGCGGGAGGGTGGCAGATACGCAGTATTTT	CASSLKDSGRVADTQYF
TRBV19	NA	NA	TRBJ1-1	TGTGCCAGTAGACCACCAGGGGACACTGAAGCTTTCTTT	CASRPPGDTEAFF
TRBV4-2	TRBD2	few	TRBJ2-1	TGTGCCAGCAACCGGGCGGGGGGAGGAGGTGAGCAGTTCTTC	CASNRAGGGGEQFF
TRBV2	TRBD1	once	TRBJ2-6	TGTGCCAGCAGTGTGGGACAGGCCTCCGGGGCCAACGTCCTGACTTTC	CASSVGQASGANVLTF
TRBV4-1	NA	NA	TRBJ2-3	TGCGCCAGCAGCCAAGTGACAGCGACAGATACGCAGTATTTT	CASSQVTATDTQYF
TRBV5-1	TRBD1	once	TRBJ2-7	TGCGCCAGCAGAACCGGGACAGGGGGCTACGAGCAGTACTTC	CASRTGTGGYEQYF
TRBV13	NA	once	TRBJ1-1	TGTGCCAGCAGCCCCCTCCCCGGGAAGTACTCTGAAGCTTTCTTT	CASSPLPGKYSEAFF
TRBV2	TRBD1	NA	TRBJ2-3	TGTGCCAGCAGTTCAGGGGGCTCAGATACGCAGTATTTT	CASSSGGSDTQYF
TRBV6-5	NA	NA	TRBJ2-5	TGTGCCAGCAGCCGGACAGTCCAAGAGACCCAGTACTTC	CASSRTVQETQYF
TRBV15	TRBD2	NA	TRBJ2-1	TGTGCCACCAGCAGAGATGCGGCTAGCGGGACCCCTTTAACCTACAATGAGCAGTTCTTC	CATSRDAASGTPLTYNEQFF
TRBV27	NA	NA	TRBJ1-4	TGTGCCAGCAGTCCTATCACCCCAACTAATGAAAAACTGTTTTTT	CASSPITPTNEKLFF
TRBV4-1	NA	few	TRBJ2-5	TGCGCCAGCAGCCCACAGGGAGAGACCCAGTACTTC	CASSPQGETQYF
TRBV5-1	TRBD1	NA	TRBJ1-2	TGCGCCAGCAGCGCAATAGAACAGGGGGTATATGGCTACACCTTC	CASSAIEQGVYGYTF
TRBV5-4	TRBD1	NA	TRBJ2-2	TGTGCCAGCACCCTGGGACAGGGGACCACCGGGGAGCTGTTTTTT	CASTLGQGTTGELFF
TRBV29-1	TRBD1	NA	TRBJ2-1	TGCAGCGGCCAGGACAGGGACAATGAGCAGTTCTTC	CSGQDRDNEQFF
TRBV6-5	TRBD2	NA	TRBJ2-2	TGTGCCAGCGGTCCTAGCGCGGGAGGGCCGCGGGAGCTGTTTTTT	CASGPSAGGPRELFF
TRBV19	TRBD1	NA	TRBJ1-6	TGTGCCAGTAATGACAGGGGGCATTCACCCCTCCACTTT	CASNDRGHSPLHF
TRBV18	TRBD1	NA	TRBJ1-1	TGTGCCAGCTCACGTCAGGGGGCCTCGGGGACTGAAGCTTTCTTT	CASSRQGASGTEAFF
TRBV19	NA	NA	TRBJ1-1	TGTGCCAGTAGTATAGGCGGCACGAGCACTGAAGCTTTCTTT	CASSIGGTSTEAFF
TRBV4-1	NA	NA	TRBJ2-5	TGCGCCAGCAGCCAAGATGGAGGGGGGGCATCCCAAGAGACCCAGTACTTC	CASSQDGGGASQETQYF
TRBV6-1	TRBD1	NA	TRBJ1-2	TGTGCCAGCAGTGAAAGGGACAGGTTGCATGGCTACACCTTC	CASSERDRLHGYTF
TRBV6-5	TRBD2	few	TRBJ2-7	TGTGCCAGCAGTTACCAGACTAGCGGGACTACCTACGAGCAGTACTTC	CASSYQTSGTTYEQYF
TRBV6-5	NA	once	TRBJ2-1	TGTGCCAGCAGCCTAACAGACGGTGGAGAGCAGTTCTTC	CASSLTDGGEQFF
TRBV7-9	NA	NA	TRBJ1-2	TGTGCCAGCAGCCCCATTGTGGGTGTTGGGCGACAGGTTCCGTATGGCTACACCTTC	CASSPIVGVGRQVPYGYTF
TRBV9	TRBD2	NA	TRBJ2-3	TGTGCCAGCAGTTTATTAGGAGGAGTGGGACTAGGGGTGCAGTATTTT	CASSLLGGVGLGVQYF
TRBV6-6	NA	NA	TRBJ2-7	TGTGCCAGCAGTTTCCCCAAGTTGGGGAGTAGTACCGAGCAGTACTTC	CASSFPKLGSSTEQYF
TRBV21-1	NA	NA	TRBJ2-3	TGTGCCAGCACCAAGGGTAGCGGGAGGTGGGGAGATACGCAGTATTTT	CASTKGSGRWGDTQYF
TRBV4-1	NA	NA	TRBJ1-5	TGCGCCAGCAGCCATATACAGGGTGGCAATCAGCCCCAGCATTTT	CASSHIQGGNQPQHF
TRBV10-3	TRBD1	NA	TRBJ2-7	TGTGCCATCAGTGATGGGACAGGGCACGAGCAGTACTTC	CAISDGTGHEQYF
TRBV27	NA	NA	TRBJ2-4	TGTGCCAGCAGTCCTATGCCAAAGCTAGCCAAAAACATTCAGTACTTC	CASSPMPKLAKNIQYF
TRBV30	TRBD2	few	TRBJ2-5	TGTGCCTGGAGTGGAAAGCGGGGGGTTTATCTCCAAGAGACCCAGTACTTC	CAWSGKRGVYLQETQYF
TRBV5-4	NA	few	TRBJ2-5	TGTGCCAGCAGCTTCCAGGGGAGGGGAGAGACCCAGTACTTC	CASSFQGRGETQYF
TRBV10-2	TRBD2	NA	TRBJ2-1	TGCGCCAGCAGTGAGAACAGCCCGATCCCATGGGGTTGGGGCGGGGGGCCGTACAATGAGCAGTTCTTC	CASSENSPIPWGWGGGPYNEQFF
TRBV19	NA	NA	TRBJ1-3	TGTGCCAGTAGTCTCCGCGGCTCTGGAAACACCATATATTTT	CASSLRGSGNTIYF